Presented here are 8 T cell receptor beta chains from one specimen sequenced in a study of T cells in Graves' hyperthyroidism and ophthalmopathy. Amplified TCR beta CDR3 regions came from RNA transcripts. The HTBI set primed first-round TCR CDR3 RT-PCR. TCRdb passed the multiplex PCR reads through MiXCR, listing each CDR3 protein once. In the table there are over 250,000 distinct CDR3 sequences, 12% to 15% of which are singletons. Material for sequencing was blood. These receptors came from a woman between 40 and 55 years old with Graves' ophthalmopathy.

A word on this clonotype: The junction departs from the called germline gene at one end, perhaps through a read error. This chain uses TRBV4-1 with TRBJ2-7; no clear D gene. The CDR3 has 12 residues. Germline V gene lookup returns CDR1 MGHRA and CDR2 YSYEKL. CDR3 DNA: TGCGCCAGCAGCCAAGGGGTATACGAGCAGCACTTC. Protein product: CASSQGVYEQHF.

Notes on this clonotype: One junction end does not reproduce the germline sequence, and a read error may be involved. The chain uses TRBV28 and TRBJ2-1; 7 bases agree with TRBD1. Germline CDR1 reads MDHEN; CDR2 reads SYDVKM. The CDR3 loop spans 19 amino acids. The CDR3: CASSLWSAASDRPYNKQFF. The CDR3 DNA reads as TGTGCCAGCAGTTTATGGTCGGCTGCCTCGGACAGGCCATACAATAAGCAGTTCTTC.

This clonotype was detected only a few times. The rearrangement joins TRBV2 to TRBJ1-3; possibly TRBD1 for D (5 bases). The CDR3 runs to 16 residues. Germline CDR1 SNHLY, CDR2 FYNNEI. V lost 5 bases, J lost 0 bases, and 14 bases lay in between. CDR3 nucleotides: TGTGCCAGCAGTACGCGGGACCCCGGCTCTGGAAACACCATATATTTT. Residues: CASSTRDPGSGNTIYF.

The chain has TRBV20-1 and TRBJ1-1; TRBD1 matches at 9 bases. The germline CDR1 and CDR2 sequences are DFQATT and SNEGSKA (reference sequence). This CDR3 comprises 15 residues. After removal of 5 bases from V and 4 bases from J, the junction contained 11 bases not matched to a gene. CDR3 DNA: TGCAGTGCTGCCCTATTCGGGACAGGGAGCACTGAAGCTTTCTTT. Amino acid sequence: CSAALFGTGSTEAFF.

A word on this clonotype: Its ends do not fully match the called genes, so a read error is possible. CDR3 coding DNA: TGTGCCCGCAGCTTGAACGGGGTCAATGAGCAGTTCTTC. Its translation is CARSLNGVNEQFF. V gene TRBV5-4 combines with J gene TRBJ2-1, with D possibly matching TRBD2 (5 bases). The length of the CDR3 is 13 residues. Looked up from germline, CDR1 is SGHNT and CDR2 is YYREEE (reference sequence).

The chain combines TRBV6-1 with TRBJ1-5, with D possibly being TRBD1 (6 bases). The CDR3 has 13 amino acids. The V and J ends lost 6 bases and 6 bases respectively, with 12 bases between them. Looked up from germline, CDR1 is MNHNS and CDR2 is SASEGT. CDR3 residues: CASRMRGSQPQHF. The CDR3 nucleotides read TGTGCCAGCAGAATGAGGGGGAGTCAGCCCCAGCATTTT.

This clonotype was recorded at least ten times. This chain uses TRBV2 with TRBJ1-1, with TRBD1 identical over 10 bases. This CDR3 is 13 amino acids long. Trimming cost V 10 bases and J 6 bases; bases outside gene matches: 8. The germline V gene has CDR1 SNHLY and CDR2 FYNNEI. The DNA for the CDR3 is TGTGCCAAGCGACAGGGGGCGGTGGCTGAAGCTTTCTTT. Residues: CAKRQGAVAEAFF.

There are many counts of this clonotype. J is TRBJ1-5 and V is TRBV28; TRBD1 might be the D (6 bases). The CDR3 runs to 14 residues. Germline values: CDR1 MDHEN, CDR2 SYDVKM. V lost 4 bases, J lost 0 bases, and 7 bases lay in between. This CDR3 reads CASSWDNSNQPQHF. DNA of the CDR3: TGTGCCAGCAGTTGGGACAATAGCAATCAGCCCCAGCATTTT.